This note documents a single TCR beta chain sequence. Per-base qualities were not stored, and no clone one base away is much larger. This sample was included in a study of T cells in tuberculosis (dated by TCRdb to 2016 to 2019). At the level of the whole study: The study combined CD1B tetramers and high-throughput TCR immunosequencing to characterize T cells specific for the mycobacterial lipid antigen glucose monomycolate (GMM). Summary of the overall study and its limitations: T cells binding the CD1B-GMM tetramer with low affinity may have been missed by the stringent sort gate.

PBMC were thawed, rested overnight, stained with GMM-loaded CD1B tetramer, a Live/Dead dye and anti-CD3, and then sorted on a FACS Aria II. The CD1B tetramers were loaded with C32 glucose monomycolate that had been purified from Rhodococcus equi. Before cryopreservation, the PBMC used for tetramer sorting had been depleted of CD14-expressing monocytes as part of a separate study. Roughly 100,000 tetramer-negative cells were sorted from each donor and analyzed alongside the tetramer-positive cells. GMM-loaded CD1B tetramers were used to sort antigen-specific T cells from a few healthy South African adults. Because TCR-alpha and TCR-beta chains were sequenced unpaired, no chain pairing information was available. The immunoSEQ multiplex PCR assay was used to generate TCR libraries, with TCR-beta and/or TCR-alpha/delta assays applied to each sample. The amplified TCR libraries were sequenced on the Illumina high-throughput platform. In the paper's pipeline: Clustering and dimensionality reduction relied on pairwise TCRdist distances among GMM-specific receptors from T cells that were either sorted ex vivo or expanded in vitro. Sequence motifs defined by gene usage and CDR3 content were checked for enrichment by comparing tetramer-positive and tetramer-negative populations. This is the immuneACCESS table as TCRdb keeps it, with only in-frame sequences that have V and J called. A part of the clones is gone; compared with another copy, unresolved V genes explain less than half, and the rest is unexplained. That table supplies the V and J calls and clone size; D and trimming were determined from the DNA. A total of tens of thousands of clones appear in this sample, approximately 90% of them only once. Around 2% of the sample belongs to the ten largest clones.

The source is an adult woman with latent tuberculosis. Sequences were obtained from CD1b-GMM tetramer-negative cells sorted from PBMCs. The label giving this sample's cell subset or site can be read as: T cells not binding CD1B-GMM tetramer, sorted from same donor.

The CDR3 reads CASSLGQGGYGYTF. The bases are TGTGCCAGCAGCTTAGGCCAGGGTGGCTATGGCTACACCTTC. Here the chain combines TRBV7-6 and TRBJ1-2, with TRBD1 tentatively as D gene (5 bases match). Counted from cysteine to phenylalanine, this CDR3 has 14 amino acids. The DNA shown is the 42-base CDR3, in frame from base 1. The junction shows trimming of 1 base on V and 4 bases on J, plus 10 bases between the germline ends. Taken from the germline V gene, the CDR1 and CDR2 loops are SGHVS and FNYEAQ.